This TCR beta chain was recorded in a study of cytomegalovirus exposure and HLA in healthy donors. Study results and caveats: What was likely a sequencing artifact was a cluster of highly shared sequence variants. Researchers left out some V segments, among them TRBV6-2 and TRBV6-3, as indistinguishable. As a later analysis showed, several of the most significant clusters appeared to be linked to common viral pathogens.

With 0 bases removed from V and 5 bases from J, the gap between germline ends came to 14 bases. The CDR3 spans 15 residues. Germline CDR1 SGHKS, CDR2 YYEKEE (reference sequence). Both 60 Vbeta primers and 13 Jbeta primers went into the PCR. The method was immunoSEQ multiplex PCR; TCRdb's version includes in-frame clones alone and lacks a portion of them. The table includes about 160,000 clones, 80% to 90% detected once. This clone was counted between two and nine times. Its target is unknown. V is TRBV5-5 and J is TRBJ2-5; TRBD2 might be the D (7 bases). Sequenced material: PBMCs. This TCR derives from a male donor in good health and CMV-seronegative. This chain's CDR3 is CASSLGGGIWETQYF. The CDR3 DNA reads TGTGCCAGCAGCTTGGGGGGGGGCATTTGGGAGACCCAGTACTTC.